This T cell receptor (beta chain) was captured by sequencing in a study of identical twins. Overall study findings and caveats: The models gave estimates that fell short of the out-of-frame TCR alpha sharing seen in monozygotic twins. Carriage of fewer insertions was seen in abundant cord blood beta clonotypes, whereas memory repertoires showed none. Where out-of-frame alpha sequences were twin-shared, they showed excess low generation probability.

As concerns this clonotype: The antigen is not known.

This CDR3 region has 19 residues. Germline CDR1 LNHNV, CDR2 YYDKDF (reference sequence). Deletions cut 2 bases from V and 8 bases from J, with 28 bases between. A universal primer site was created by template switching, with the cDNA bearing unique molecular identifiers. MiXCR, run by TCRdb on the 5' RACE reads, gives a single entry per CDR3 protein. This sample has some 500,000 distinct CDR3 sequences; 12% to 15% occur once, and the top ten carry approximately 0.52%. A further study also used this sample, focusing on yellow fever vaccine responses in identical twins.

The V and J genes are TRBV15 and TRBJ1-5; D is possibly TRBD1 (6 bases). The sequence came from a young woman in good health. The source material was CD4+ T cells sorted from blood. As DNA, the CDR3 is TGTGCCACCAGCAGATCGCATCCCGGTCACAGGGTCCTGGATAAGCCCCAGCATTTT. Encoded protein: CATSRSHPGHRVLDKPQHF.